This TCR beta chain was sequenced for a study of T cells in localized non-small cell lung cancer. This clone was detected a few times. Its antigen is not known. CDR1 is MDHEN, CDR2 SYDVKM, per germline. This CDR3 is 12 amino acids long. The germline V and J ends were trimmed by 6 bases and 5 bases, with 11 bases remaining between them. Here immunoSEQ multiplex PCR was the method, and the copy in TCRdb shows in-frame clones only, minus some. The sample lists some 3,500 clones; under 25% were seen once. General study results and limits: Appearance in adjacent lung was seen for a median around 58 of the top 100 tumor clones.

The starting material was lung tumor tissue, obtained before any cancer treatment. V is TRBV28 and J is TRBJ2-7, with a tentative D call TRBD1 (5 bases). The clonotype originates from an older female donor with stage II lung adenocarcinoma. CDR3 coding DNA: TGTGCCAGCAGGACCGGACACAACGAGCAGTACTTC. Translating it yields CASRTGHNEQYF.